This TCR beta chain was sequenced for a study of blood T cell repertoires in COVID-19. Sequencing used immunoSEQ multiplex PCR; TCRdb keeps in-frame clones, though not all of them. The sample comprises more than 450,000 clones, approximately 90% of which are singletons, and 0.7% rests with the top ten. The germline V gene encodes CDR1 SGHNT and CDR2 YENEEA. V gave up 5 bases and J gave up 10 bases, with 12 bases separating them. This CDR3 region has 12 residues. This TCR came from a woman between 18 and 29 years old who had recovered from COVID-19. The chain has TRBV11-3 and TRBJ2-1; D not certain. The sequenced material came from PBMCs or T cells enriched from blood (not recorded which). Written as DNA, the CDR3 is TGTGCCAGCAGCCGGGTGGAGTCCGAGCAGTTCTTC. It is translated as CASSRVESEQFF. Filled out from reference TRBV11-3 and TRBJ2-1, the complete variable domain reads EAGVVQSPRYKIIEKKQPVAFWCNPISGHNTLYWYLQNLGQGPELLIRYENEEAVDDSQLPKDRFSAERLKGVDSTLKIQPAELGDSAVYLCASSRVESEQFFGPGTRLTVL.